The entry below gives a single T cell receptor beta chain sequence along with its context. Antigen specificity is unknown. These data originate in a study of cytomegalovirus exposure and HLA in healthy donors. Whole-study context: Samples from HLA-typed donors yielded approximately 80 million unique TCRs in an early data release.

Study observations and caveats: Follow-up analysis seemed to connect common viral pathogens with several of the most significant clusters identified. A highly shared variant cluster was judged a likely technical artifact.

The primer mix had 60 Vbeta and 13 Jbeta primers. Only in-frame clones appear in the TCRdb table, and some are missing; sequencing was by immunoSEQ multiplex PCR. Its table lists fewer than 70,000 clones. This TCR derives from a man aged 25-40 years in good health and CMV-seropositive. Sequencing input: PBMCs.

The CDR3 region is CASGLVRLAGSYEQYF. The CDR3 nucleotides are TGTGCTAGTGGTTTGGTAAGGCTAGCGGGGAGCTACGAGCAGTACTTC. V usage is TRBV12-5 and J usage is TRBJ2-7; 9 bases line up with TRBD2. The CDR3 length is 16 residues. V shed 0 bases, J shed 3 bases, and the junction held 6 bases outside the gene matches. The germline V gene has CDR1 LGHNT and CDR2 FRNRAP.